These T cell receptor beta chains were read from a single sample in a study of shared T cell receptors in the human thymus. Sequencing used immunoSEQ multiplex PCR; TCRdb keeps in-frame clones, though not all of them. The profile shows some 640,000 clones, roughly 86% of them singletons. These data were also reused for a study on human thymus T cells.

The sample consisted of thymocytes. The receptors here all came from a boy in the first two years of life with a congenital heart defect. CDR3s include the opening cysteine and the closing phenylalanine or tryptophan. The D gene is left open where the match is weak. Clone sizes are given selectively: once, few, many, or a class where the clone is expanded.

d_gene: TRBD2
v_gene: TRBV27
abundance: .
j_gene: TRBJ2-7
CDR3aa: CASSTTSSRLAGGLTYEQYF
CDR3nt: TGTGCCAGCAGTACTACTTCAAGTCGACTAGCGGGAGGCTTAACCTACGAGCAGTACTTC

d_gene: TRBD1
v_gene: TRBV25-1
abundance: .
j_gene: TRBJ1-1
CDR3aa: CASSDIQGAGLTEAFF
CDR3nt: TGTGCCAGCAGTGACATACAGGGGGCGGGTTTGACTGAAGCTTTCTTT

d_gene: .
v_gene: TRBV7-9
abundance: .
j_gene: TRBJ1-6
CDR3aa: CASSLDRRHNSNSPLHF
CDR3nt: TGTGCCAGCAGCTTAGACCGTCGTCACAACAGTAATTCACCCCTCCACTTT

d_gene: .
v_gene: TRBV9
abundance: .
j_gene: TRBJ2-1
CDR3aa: CASSRTSGSYNEQFF
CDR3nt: TGTGCCAGCAGCCGAACATCTGGTTCATACAATGAGCAGTTCTTC

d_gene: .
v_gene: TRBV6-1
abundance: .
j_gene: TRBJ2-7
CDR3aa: CASSEVNWGQGFNEQYF
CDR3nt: TGTGCCAGCAGTGAAGTCAATTGGGGGCAGGGCTTTAACGAGCAGTACTTC

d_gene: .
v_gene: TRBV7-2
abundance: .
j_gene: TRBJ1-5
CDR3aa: CASRHRGFGQPQHF
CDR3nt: TGTGCCAGCAGGCATAGGGGATTTGGTCAGCCCCAGCATTTT

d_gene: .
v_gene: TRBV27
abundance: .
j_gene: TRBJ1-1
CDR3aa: CASGPLNTEAFF
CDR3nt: TGTGCCAGCGGCCCCCTGAACACTGAAGCTTTCTTT

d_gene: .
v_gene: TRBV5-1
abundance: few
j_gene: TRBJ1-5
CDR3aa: CASSLVAGEGQPQHF
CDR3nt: TGCGCCAGCAGCTTGGTGGCAGGGGAGGGGCAGCCCCAGCATTTT

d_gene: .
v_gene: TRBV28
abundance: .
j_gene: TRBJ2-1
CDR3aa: CASSFVVEQFF
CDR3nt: TGTGCCAGCAGTTTTGTAGTTGAGCAGTTCTTC

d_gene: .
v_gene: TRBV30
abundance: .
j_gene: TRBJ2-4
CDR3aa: CAWSGVAALAKNIQYF
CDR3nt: TGTGCCTGGAGTGGGGTGGCGGCCCTAGCCAAAAACATTCAGTACTTC

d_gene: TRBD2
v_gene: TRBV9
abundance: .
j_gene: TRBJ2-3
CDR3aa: CASSVGASGEIEDTQYF
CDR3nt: TGTGCCAGCAGCGTAGGGGCTAGCGGGGAGATTGAAGATACGCAGTATTTT

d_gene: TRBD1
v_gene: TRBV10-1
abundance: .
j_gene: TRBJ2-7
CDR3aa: CASSEKGQAAYEQYF
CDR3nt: TGCGCCAGCAGTGAGAAGGGACAGGCGGCATACGAGCAGTACTTC

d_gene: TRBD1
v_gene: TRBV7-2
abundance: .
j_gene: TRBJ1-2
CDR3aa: CASSFWTGENYGYTF
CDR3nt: TGTGCCAGCAGCTTTTGGACAGGGGAAAACTATGGCTACACCTTC

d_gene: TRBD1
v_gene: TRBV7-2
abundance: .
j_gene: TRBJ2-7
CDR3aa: CASSFSTGQGSGEQYF
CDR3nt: TGTGCCAGCAGCTTTTCGACGGGACAGGGGTCCGGCGAGCAGTACTTC

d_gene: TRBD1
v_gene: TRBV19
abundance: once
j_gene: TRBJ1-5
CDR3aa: CASSILTGGHQPQHF
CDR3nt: TGTGCCAGTAGTATCCTTACAGGGGGCCATCAGCCCCAGCATTTT

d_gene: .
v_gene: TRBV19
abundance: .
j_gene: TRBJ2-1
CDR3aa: CASSMKVENRGEQFF
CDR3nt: TGTGCCAGTAGTATGAAGGTGGAGAACCGGGGTGAGCAGTTCTTC

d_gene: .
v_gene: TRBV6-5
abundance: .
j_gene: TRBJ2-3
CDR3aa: CASSWRSRADTQYF
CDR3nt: TGTGCCAGCAGTTGGCGTTCTAGAGCAGATACGCAGTATTTT

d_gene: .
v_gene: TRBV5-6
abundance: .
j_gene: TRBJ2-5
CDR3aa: CASTRGRETQYF
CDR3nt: TGTGCCAGTACGCGAGGCCGGGAGACCCAGTACTTC

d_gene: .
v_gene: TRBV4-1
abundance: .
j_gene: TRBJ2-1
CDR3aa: CASSQSQGGEQFF
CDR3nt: TGCGCCAGCAGCCAGTCCCAGGGGGGTGAGCAGTTCTTC

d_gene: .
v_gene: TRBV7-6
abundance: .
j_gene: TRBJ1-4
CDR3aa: CASSLGQPNEKLFF
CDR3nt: TGTGCCAGCAGTTTAGGACAGCCTAATGAAAAACTGTTTTTT

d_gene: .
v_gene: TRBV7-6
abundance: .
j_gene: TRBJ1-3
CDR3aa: CATHSRASMSGNTIYF
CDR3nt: TGTGCCACCCATAGCAGGGCGAGTATGTCTGGAAACACCATATATTTT

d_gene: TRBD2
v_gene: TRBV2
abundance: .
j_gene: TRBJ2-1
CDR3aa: CASSSSGGAGNEQFF
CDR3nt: TGTGCCAGCAGTTCAAGCGGGGGGGCGGGCAATGAGCAGTTCTTC

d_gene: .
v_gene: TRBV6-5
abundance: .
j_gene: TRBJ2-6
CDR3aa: CATLRSGANVLTF
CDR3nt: TGTGCCACCCTGCGGAGTGGGGCCAACGTCCTGACTTTC

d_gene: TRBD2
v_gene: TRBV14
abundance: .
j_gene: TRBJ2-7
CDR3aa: CASSQPLAGASYEQYF
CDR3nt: TGTGCCAGCAGCCAGCCCCTAGCGGGGGCCTCCTACGAGCAGTACTTC

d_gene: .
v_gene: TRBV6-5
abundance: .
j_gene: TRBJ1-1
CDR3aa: CASSYWRGPNTEAFF
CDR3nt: TGTGCCAGCAGTTACTGGCGGGGGCCGAACACTGAAGCTTTCTTT

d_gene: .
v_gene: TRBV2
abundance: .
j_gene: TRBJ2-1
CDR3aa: CAIMLRDCGHEQFF
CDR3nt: TGTGCCATCATGCTCCGGGACTGTGGCCATGAGCAGTTCTTC

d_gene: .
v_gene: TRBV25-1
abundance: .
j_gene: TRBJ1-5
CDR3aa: CASSELQLNQPQHF
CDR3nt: TGTGCCAGCAGTGAATTACAGCTGAATCAGCCCCAGCATTTT

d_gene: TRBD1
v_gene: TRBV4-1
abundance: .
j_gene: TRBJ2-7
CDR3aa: CASSQGTGTYEQYF
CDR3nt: TGCGCCAGCAGCCAAGGGACAGGGACCTACGAGCAGTACTTC

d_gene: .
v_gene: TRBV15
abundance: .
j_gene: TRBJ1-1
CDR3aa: CATSSPEKQGNTEAFF
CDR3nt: TGTGCCACCAGCAGCCCCGAAAAACAGGGGAACACTGAAGCTTTCTTT

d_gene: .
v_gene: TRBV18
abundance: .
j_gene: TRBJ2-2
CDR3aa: CASPTPGSDTGELFF
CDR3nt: TGTGCCAGCCCGACCCCGGGGTCCGACACCGGGGAGCTGTTTTTT

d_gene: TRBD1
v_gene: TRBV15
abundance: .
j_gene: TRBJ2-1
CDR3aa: CATRRTGMKEQFF
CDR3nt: TGTGCCACCAGACGGACAGGGATGAAGGAGCAGTTCTTC

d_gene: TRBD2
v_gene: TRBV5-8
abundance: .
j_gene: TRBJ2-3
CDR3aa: CASSSNSGGSTDTQYF
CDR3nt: TGTGCCAGCAGCTCGAATAGCGGGGGCTCCACAGATACGCAGTATTTT

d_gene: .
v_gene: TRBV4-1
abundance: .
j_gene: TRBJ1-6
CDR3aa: CASSHTGLSSYNSPLHF
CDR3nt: TGCGCCAGCAGCCACACAGGGTTGAGCTCCTACAATTCACCCCTCCACTTT

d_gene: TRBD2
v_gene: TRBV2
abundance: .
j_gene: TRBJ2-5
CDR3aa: CASSGLAGGPPQETQYF
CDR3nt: TGTGCCAGCAGCGGACTAGCGGGGGGCCCCCCCCAAGAGACCCAGTACTTC

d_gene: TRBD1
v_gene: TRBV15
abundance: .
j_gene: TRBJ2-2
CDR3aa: CATKQGQHTGELFF
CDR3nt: TGTGCCACCAAGCAGGGACAGCACACCGGGGAGCTGTTTTTT

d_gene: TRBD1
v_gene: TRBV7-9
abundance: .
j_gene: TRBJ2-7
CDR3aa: CASSPRVGDRDYEQYF
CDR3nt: TGTGCCAGCAGCCCTAGGGTAGGGGACAGGGACTACGAGCAGTACTTC

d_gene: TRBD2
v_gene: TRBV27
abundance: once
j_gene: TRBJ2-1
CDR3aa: CASSPGTSGGEQFF
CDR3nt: TGTGCCAGCAGTCCCGGGACTAGCGGGGGGGAGCAGTTCTTC

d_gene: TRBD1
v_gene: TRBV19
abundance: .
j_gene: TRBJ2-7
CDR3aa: CASSIDRDSTNYEQYF
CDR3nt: TGTGCCAGTAGTATAGATCGGGACAGTACAAACTACGAGCAGTACTTC

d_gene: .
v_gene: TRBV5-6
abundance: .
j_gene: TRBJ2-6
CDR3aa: CASSPRGATGANVLTF
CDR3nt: TGTGCCAGCAGCCCCAGGGGGGCGACTGGGGCCAACGTCCTGACTTTC

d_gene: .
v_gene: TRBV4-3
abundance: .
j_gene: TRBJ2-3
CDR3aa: CASSQETRSYADTQYF
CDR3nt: TGCGCCAGCAGCCAAGAGACTAGAAGTTACGCAGATACGCAGTATTTT

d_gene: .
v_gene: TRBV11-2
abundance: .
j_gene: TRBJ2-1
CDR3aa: CASSLVGSEQFF
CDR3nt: TGTGCCAGCAGCTTAGTCGGTAGTGAGCAGTTCTTC

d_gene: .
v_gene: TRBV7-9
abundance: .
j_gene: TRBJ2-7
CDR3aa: CASSSPGVSTDEQYF
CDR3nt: TGTGCCAGCAGCTCCCCGGGGGTTTCGACTGACGAGCAGTACTTC

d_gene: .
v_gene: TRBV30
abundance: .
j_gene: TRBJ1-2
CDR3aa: CAWSGRLGDYNGYTF
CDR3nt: TGTGCCTGGAGTGGACGACTCGGGGATTATAATGGCTACACCTTC

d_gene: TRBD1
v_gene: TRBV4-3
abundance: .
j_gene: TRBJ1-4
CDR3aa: CASSQESRQGAETNEKLFF
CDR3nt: TGCGCCAGCAGCCAAGAAAGCCGACAGGGGGCTGAGACTAATGAAAAACTGTTTTTT

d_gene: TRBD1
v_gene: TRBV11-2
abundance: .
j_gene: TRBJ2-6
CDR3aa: CASSVQPGQGSSGANVLTF
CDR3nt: TGTGCCAGCAGCGTACAGCCGGGACAGGGGAGCTCTGGGGCCAACGTCCTGACTTTC